This T cell receptor beta chain came from a study of blood T cells in healthy people across ages. A second about 7 to 11 cycle PCR used barcoded and J-beta primers. TCRdb independently ran MiXCR on the 5' RACE reads; one entry per CDR3 protein. The sample holds about 2 million distinct CDR3 sequences; 49% are singletons and the top ten take 2.1%. The V segment lost 4 bases and the J segment 5 bases; nucleotides outside the gene matches: 9. CDR1 and CDR2 (germline): SGHAT, FQNNGV. The CDR3 length is 15 residues. Sequencing was performed on blood. This rearrangement joins TRBV11-2 to TRBJ2-5; 8 nucleotides agree with TRBD1. This receptor was obtained from a woman aged 40 to 55 in good health. In nucleotides, the CDR3 is TGTGCCAGCAGCTCCGACAGGGGCGGAAGGGAGACCCAGTACTTC. This translates into CASSSDRGGRETQYF.